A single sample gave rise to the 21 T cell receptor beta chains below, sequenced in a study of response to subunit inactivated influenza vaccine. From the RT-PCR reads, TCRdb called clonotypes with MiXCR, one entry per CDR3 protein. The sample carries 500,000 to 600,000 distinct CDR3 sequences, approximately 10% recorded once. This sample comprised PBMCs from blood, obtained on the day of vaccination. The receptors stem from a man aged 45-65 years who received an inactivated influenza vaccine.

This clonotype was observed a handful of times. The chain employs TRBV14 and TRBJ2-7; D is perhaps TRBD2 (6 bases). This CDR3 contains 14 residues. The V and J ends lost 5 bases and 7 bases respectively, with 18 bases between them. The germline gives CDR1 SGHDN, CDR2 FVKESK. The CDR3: CASSETPGVLEQYF. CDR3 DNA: TGTGCCAGCAGCGAAACTCCGGGAGTCTTAGAGCAGTACTTC.

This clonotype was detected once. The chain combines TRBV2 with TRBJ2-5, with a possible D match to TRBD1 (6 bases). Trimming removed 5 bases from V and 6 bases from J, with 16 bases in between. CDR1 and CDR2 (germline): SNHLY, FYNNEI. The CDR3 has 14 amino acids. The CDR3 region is CASSRRDQGKTQYF. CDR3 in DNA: TGTGCCAGCAGTCGAAGGGACCAGGGGAAGACCCAGTACTTC.

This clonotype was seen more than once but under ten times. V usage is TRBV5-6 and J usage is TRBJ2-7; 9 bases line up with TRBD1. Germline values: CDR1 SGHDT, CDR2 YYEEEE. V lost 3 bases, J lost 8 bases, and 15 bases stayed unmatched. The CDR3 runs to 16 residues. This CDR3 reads CASSSTLDRGSTKQYF. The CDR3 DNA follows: TGTGCCAGCAGCTCAACCTTGGACAGGGGATCTACGAAGCAGTACTTC. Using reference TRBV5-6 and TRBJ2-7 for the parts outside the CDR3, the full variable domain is DAGVTQSPTHLIKTRGQQVTLRCSPKSGHDTVSWYQQALGQGPQFIFQYYEEEERQRGNFPDRFSGHQFPNYSSELNVNALLLGDSALYLCASSSTLDRGSTKQYFGPGTRLTVT.

The CDR3 loop reads CASSQGSSNYNEQFF. The CDR3 nucleotides read TGCGCCAGCAGCCAAGGGTCTTCGAACTACAATGAGCAGTTCTTC. This chain joins TRBV4-3 and TRBJ2-1; no definite D call. V lost 1 base and J lost 3, with 10 bases in between. The CDR3 loop spans 15 amino acids. Germline CDR1 reads LGHNA; CDR2 reads YSLEER.

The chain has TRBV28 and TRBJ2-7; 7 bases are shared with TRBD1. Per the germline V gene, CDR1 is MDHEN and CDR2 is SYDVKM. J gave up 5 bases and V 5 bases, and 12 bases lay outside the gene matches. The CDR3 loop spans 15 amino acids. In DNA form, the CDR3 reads TGTGCCAGCAGTACCATAGACAGGGATCCCCACGAGCAGTACTTC. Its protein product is CASSTIDRDPHEQYF.

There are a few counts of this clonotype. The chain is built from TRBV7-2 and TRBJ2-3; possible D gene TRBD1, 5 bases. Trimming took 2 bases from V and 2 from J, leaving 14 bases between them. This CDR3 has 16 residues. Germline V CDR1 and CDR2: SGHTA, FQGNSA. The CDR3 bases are TGTGCCAGCAGCTTAATTGCCAGGGCCTTCACAGATACGCAGTATTTT. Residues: CASSLIARAFTDTQYF.

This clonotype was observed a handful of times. The CDR3 loop is CASSRSGGQETQYF. In nucleotides, the CDR3 is TGCGCCAGCAGCCGGTCCGGGGGCCAAGAGACCCAGTACTTC. The J gene is TRBJ2-5, the V gene TRBV5-1, with D possibly being TRBD2 (6 bases). The CDR3 consists of 14 residues. CDR1 is SGHRS, CDR2 YFSETQ, per germline. V dropped 4 bases and J dropped 1 base, with 11 bases sitting between them.

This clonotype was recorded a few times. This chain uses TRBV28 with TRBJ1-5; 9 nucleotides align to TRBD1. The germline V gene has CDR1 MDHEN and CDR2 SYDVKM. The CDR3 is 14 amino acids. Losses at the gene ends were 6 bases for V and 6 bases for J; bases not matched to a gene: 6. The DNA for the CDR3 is TGTGCCAGCAGAACAGGGGGCGGGGGTCAGCCCCAGCATTTT. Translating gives CASRTGGGGQPQHF.

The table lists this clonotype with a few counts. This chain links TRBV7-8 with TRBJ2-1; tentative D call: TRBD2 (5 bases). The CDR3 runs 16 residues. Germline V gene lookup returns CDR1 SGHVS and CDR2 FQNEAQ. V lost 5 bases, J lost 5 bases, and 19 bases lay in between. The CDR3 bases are TGTGCCAGCAGCCCGAACTCGGGGTTTTTGGACAATGAGCAGTTCTTC. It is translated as CASSPNSGFLDNEQFF.

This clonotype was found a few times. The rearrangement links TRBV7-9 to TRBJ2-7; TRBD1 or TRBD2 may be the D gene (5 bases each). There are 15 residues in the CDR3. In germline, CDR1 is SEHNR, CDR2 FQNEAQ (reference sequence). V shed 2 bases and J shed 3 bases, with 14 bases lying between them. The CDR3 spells CASSLRARGYYEQYF. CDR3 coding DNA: TGTGCCAGCAGCTTAAGGGCCCGGGGCTACTACGAGCAGTACTTC.

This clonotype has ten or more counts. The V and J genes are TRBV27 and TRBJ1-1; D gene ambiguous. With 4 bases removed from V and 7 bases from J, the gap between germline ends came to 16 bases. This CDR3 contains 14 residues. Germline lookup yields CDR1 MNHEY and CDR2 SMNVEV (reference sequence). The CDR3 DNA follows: TGTGCCAGCAGTTCCTCCTCACAGTTTGGTGAAGCTTTCTTT. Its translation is CASSSSSQFGEAFF.

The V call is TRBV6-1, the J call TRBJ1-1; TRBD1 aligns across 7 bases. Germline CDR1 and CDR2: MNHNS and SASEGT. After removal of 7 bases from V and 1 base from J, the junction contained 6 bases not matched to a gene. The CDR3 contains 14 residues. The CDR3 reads CASKRQGWNTEAFF. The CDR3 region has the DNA TGTGCCAGCAAAAGACAGGGATGGAACACTGAAGCTTTCTTT.

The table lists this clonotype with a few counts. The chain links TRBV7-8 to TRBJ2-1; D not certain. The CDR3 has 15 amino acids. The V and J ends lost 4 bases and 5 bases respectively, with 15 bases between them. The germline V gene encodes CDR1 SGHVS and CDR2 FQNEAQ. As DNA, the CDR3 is TGTGCCAGCAGCTCCACGAAAGGCTTCAACAATGAGCAGTTCTTC. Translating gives CASSSTKGFNNEQFF.

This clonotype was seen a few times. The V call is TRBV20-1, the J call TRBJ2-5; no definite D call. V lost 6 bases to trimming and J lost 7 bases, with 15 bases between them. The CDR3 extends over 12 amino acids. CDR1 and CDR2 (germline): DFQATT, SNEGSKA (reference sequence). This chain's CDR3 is CSAEVGVWTQYF. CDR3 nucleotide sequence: TGCAGTGCAGAAGTTGGGGTTTGGACCCAGTACTTC.

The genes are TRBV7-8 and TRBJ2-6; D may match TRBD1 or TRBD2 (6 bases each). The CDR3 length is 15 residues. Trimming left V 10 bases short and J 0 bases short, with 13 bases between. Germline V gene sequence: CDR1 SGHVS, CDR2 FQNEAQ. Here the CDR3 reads CANIGGGSGANVLTF. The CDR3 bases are TGTGCCAACATAGGGGGAGGCTCTGGGGCCAACGTCCTGACTTTC.

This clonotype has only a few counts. The CDR3 loop is CASSVDEGLYNEQFF. In DNA form, the CDR3 reads TGTGCCAGCAGCGTAGATGAGGGGCTTTACAATGAGCAGTTCTTC. The rearrangement uses TRBV9 and TRBJ2-1; D possibly uses TRBD1 or TRBD2 (5 bases each). V was cut by 0 bases and J by 4 bases, with 11 bases left in between. The CDR3 is made up of 15 amino acids. Germline assignment: CDR1 SGDLS and CDR2 YYNGEE.

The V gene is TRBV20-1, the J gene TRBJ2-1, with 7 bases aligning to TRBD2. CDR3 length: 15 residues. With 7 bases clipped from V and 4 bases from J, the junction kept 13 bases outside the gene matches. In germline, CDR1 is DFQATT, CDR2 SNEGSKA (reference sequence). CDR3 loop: CSGSVTSRGYNEQFF. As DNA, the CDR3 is TGCAGTGGCTCAGTGACTAGCCGCGGGTACAATGAGCAGTTCTTC.

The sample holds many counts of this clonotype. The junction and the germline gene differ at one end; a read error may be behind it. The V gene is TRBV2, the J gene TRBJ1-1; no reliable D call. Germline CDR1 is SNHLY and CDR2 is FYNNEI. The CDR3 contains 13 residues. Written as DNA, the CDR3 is TGTGCCAGCGGTGAAATCATGAACACTGAAGCTTTCTTT. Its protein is CASGEIMNTEAFF.

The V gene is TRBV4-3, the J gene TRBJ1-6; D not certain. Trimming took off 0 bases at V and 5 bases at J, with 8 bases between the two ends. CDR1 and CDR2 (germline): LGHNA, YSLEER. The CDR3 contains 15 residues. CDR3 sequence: CASSQDGWDNSPLHF. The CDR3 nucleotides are TGCGCCAGCAGCCAAGATGGGTGGGATAATTCACCCCTCCACTTT.

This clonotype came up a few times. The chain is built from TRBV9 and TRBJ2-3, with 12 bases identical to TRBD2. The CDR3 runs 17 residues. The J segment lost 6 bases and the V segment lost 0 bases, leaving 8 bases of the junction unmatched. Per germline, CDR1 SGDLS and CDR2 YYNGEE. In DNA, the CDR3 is TGTGCCAGCAGCGTAGGAGGGACTAGCGGGCGAAGCGATACGCAGTATTTT. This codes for CASSVGGTSGRSDTQYF. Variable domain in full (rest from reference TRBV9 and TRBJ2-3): DSGVTQTPKHLITATGQRVTLRCSPRSGDLSVYWYQQSLDQGLQFLIQYYNGEERAKGNILERFSAQQFPDLHSELNLSSLELGDSALYFCASSVGGTSGRSDTQYFGPGTRLTVL.

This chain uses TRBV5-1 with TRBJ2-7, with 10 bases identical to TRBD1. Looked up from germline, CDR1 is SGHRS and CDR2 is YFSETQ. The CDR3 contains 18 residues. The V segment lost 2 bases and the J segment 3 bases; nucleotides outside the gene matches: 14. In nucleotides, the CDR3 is TGCGCCAGCAGCTTTGTCCGGCCGGGACAGGGGAAACACTACGAGCAGTACTTC. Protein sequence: CASSFVRPGQGKHYEQYF.